This note documents a single TCR beta chain sequence. This clone appeared once. The antigen this receptor binds is unknown. No quality values exist for individual bases; no much larger clone is one base distant. Receptors were amplified or captured by the immunoSEQ multiplex PCR assay. For the multiplex PCR, a mixture combining 60 forward primers for TCR Vbeta segments and 13 reverse primers for TCR Jbeta segments was used. The CDR3 region of rearranged TCR beta genes was amplified from genomic DNA by a multiplex PCR assay. The amplified TCR beta libraries were sequenced on the Illumina HiSeq System as 87-base-pair reads. In the original analysis: Across the roughly 600 repertoires, a later analysis counted tens of millions of unique TCR beta chains, roughly 11 million of which were shared by at least two donors. To remove PCR and sequencing errors, raw reads were error-corrected and collapsed into unique sequences using a nearest-neighbor algorithm that merged closely related sequences. CDR3 sequences were aligned to IMGT reference sequences to assign V, D and J gene segments. For a sequence to be retained, at least a six-nucleotide match to both a V gene segment and a J gene segment was required. Rearrangements were classified as productive when the CDR3 lacked stop codons and remained in frame with V and J, and all other rearrangements were classified as non-productive. CDR3 was defined by IMGT convention, running from the second conserved V-encoded cysteine to the conserved J-encoded phenylalanine. The earlier analysis of about 590 of the donors excluded sequences that lacked an unambiguous match to a single V gene segment. An earlier analysis of a few hundred of the donors classified V segments as functional when productive rearrangements were above 56.7% and as segregating when the standard deviation between donors was above 5%. A statistical classification framework was built for diagnosing cytomegalovirus status from the catalog of TCR beta chain sequences. In a later analysis, V and J genes were assigned by comparing TCR nucleotide sequences against IMGT/GENE-DB human TR gene sequences. In a later analysis, CDR3 sequences and most-parsimonious VDJ recombination scenarios were assigned using the TCRdist pipeline. In a later analysis, each TCR beta chain was defined by its CDR3 amino acid sequence together with its V-gene family, and reads without a unique V-gene family were excluded. As a way to deal with suspected cross-contamination and a sequencing artifact, a later analysis dropped 450 to 600 nucleotide sequences that were highly shared and had low generation probability. In a later analysis, a clonal expansion index for each public chain was calculated from normalized within-repertoire ranks of inferred template counts. Generation probabilities in a later analysis came from a VDJ recombination model fitted to out-of-frame rearrangements, and those results were checked against IGoR. A later analysis scored TCR-TCR, TCR-HLA and TCR-CMV co-occurrence with hypergeometric tests, applying a repertoire-size bias correction to TCR pairs. A later analysis estimated false discovery rates by permuting HLA or CMV assignments 20 times. In a later analysis, co-occurring TCRs were grouped using DBSCAN, and TCRdist sequence similarity was added for clustering within HLA-allele-positive subsets. Repertoires with fewer than 30,000 or more than 120,000 public chains were left out of co-occurrence clustering, as were about 5 repertoires with anomalous nucleotide sharing. The table comes from immuneACCESS by way of TCRdb, which keeps in-frame sequences with V and J called. Part of the clones is missing from these tables; in studies checked, under half for an unresolved V gene and the rest for unknown reasons. V and J calls and clone size are those listed in that table; D and trimming were worked out from the DNA. The sample profile shows some 160,000 clones; around 80% of them were found once. 1.5% to 1.7% of the sample is taken by the ten largest.

This specimen belongs to a study of cytomegalovirus exposure and HLA in healthy donors listed by TCRdb under 2017. The study in broad terms: In an earlier analysis of roughly 500 of the donors, 250 to 300 Gb of sequence data and 120 million or so unique TCR beta sequences from about 190 million T cells were reported. Typing coverage differed by locus: A, B, C, DRB1 and DQB1 were typed in roughly 620-640 donors, DQA1 in approximately 520, DPA1 in some 600, and DPB1 in 400 to 490. The study combined high-throughput TCR immunosequencing, statistical association of individual TCRs with disease status, and machine learning to predict cytomegalovirus infection status. A later genetic analysis took genome-wide SNP genotypes for about 60% of the roughly 670 donors and used that subset as a discovery cohort. The later analysis used no new phenotypic data to find candidate immune exposures, relying instead on TCR beta sequences and their occurrence across donors. All discovery cohort repertoires had been generated on a single sequencing platform. The T cell repertoires of under 700 subjects were profiled by immunosequencing and related to cytomegalovirus serostatus. A later analysis re-examined previously published TCR beta repertoires from hundreds of donors and added high-resolution HLA genotyping to investigate patterns of TCR occurrence. Of the 398 genotyped donors, over 65% fell in the genetic ancestry cluster associated with self-reported Caucasian donors. Donor age, sex, ethnicity and CMV serostatus were compiled alongside the repertoire data. In an earlier analysis of about 590 of the donors, high-throughput TCR beta sequencing was used to judge whether each TCR beta V gene segment behaved as functional or pseudogenic. Roughly 320 gigabases of sequencing data and around 85 million unique TCR sequences made up an early release that covered approximately 620 HLA-typed donors. About five DR-DQ haplotypes were treated as single units for association and clustering because of strong linkage in the cohort. Along with the approximately 650-subject first cohort, a separate validation cohort of about 110 different subjects was used. The study aimed to test whether signatures of past pathogen exposure could be identified by cataloging public T cell receptors. On average, roughly 240,000 unique TCR beta nucleotide sequences were sequenced per donor among more than 350 genotyped donors of the cohort, with 15% to 20% of those sequences being non-productive. HLA typing included class I and class II loci at four-digit resolution. Overall study outcomes, separate from this receptor: Most TCR sequences were seen in very few donors, while some public TCRs were found in many individuals. In a later genetic analysis, a missense DCLRE1C variant was associated with V-gene and J-gene trimming of TCR beta chains, and the association was replicated in an independent cohort. HLA typing was unavailable for some donors at each locus, so association tests used only the typed subset. A group of highly shared sequence variants was considered likely to be a technical artifact of the sequencing pipeline. The earlier analysis of 587 of the donors excluded about 16 rarely observed V segments, including chromosome 9 orphons, because counts were too low. According to the authors, the approach could potentially be generalized to other disease states and immunological phenotypes. Some IMGT-functional V segments, including TRBV6-2 and TRBV6-3, could not be distinguished by the 87-base-pair reads and were therefore excluded. Immune exposure information for the cohort was limited to CMV serostatus. An earlier analysis of 587 of the donors showed that most TCR beta V segments appeared in productive rearrangements either about 90% or about 30% of the time, which broadly matched IMGT annotations. Correlated functional status among segregating V segments might reflect linkage disequilibrium, but an unknown experimental factor could not be ruled out. In a later analysis, HLA-associated TCR beta chains showed more clonal expansion and lower generation probabilities than non-associated chains that were equally common. Three of the identified cytomegalovirus-associated TCR beta chains were confirmed in vitro to be specific for cytomegalovirus antigens. When HLA alleles, especially DR and DQ, strongly co-occurred, TCR associations were difficult to assign to individual alleles. A later genetic analysis reported fewer N-insertions in productive TCRs among donors in an Asian-associated ancestry cluster than the approximately 700-donor mean. In a later analysis, most CMV-associated TCR beta chains were found to appear HLA-restricted, with HLA associations seemingly driven largely by CMV exposure. Several of the top co-occurrence clusters appeared to be linked to parvovirus B19, influenza, CMV and Epstein-Barr virus, according to a later analysis. In the study, some 180 TCR beta chains were listed as associated with cytomegalovirus. In a later analysis, over 15,000 TCR beta sequences were associated with specific HLA alleles at a false discovery rate of 0.05. The classifier was reported to diagnose cytomegalovirus status with high specificity and sensitivity in both the original cohort and the validation cohort. The presence/absence analyses assumed that sequencing depth was roughly uniform across donors, and that assumption may not be true. The cohort was sequenced for TCR beta chains only, and without alpha or paired-chain data the features that could be detected were limited. According to a later analysis, TCR association rates differed among HLA loci, with DRB1 alleles showing the most associated TCRs and HLA-C alleles showing the fewest. A further reported finding was that TCR beta sequences accurately predicted the HLA-A and HLA-B alleles for most subjects in the first cohort.

The cohort consisted of 666 healthy bone marrow donors. At the time of sampling, every cohort member was nominally healthy, though immune exposures that went unrecorded were likely present. The donor was CMV seronegative and belonged to the group of around 400 seronegative cohort members. A peripheral blood sample was collected from each donor, and TCR beta sequencing was performed on peripheral blood mononuclear cells. Genomic DNA extraction from the blood cell samples was performed with the Qiagen DNeasy Blood Extraction Kit. Per the germline V gene, SGHVS is the CDR1 and FQNEAQ is the CDR2. Relative to germline, V is missing 1 base and J is missing 3 bases, with 4 bases of the junction outside any gene match. Including cysteine and phenylalanine, the CDR3 has 15 amino acids. Only the CDR3 portion is preserved as DNA: 45 bases, with reading frame beginning at the first base.

Sequencing was performed on PBMCs. The chain was built from TRBV7-8 and TRBJ1-2; TRBD1 agrees with 8 junctional bases. This clonotype originated in a woman aged 18-35 years in good health and CMV-seronegative. The DNA is TGTGCCAGCAGCTTAGGCCAGGGGGCAGACTATGGCTACACCTTC. Its translation reads: CASSLGQGADYGYTF.